Presented here are 2 T cell receptor beta chains from one specimen sequenced in a study of T cell responses to AZD1222 COVID-19 vaccine. The table came from immunoSEQ multiplex PCR; TCRdb's copy has only in-frame clones and leaves some out. The sample comprises about 110,000 clones, 87% of which are singletons, and around 5% rests with the top ten. Here the sequenced sample was peripheral blood, taken 28 days after the second AZD1222 dose. The receptors come from an adult who received the AZD1222 COVID-19 vaccine.

This chain uses TRBV28 with TRBJ1-6; 8 bases are a match to TRBD1. This CDR3 comprises 18 residues. V gave up 4 bases and J gave up 0 bases; unmatched junction bases: 8. The germline V gene has CDR1 MDHEN and CDR2 SYDVKM. The CDR3 region has the DNA TGTGCCAGCAGTTCGTACACAGGGGGAAGCTCCTATAATTCACCCCTCCACTTT. Amino acid sequence: CASSSYTGGSSYNSPLHF.

This clone is a singleton in its sample. Mismatch with germline at one junction end may stem from a read error. The genes are TRBV7-7 and TRBJ2-7, with unresolved D. The CDR3 contains 13 residues. In germline, CDR1 is SSHAT, CDR2 FNYEAQ (reference sequence). Here the CDR3 DNA reads TGTGCTAGCAGCTTAACCCATGGGGACGAGCAGTACTTC. Translation gives CASSLTHGDEQYF.